Included here is one T cell receptor beta chain sequence, with context. Its antigen is as yet unknown. CDR3 length equals 14 residues. V dropped 0 bases and J dropped 3 bases, with 8 bases sitting between them. The V gene's germline CDR1 is SGHNT and CDR2 YYREEE (reference sequence). The data were taken from a study of cytomegalovirus exposure and HLA in healthy donors. Findings and caveats of the study: The study carried out a later analysis of TCR beta sequences. It associated under 20,000 of them with specific HLA alleles at a false discovery rate of 0.05.

PCR involved 60 Vbeta and 13 Jbeta primers. Assay used: immunoSEQ multiplex PCR; TCRdb lists only in-frame clones, some missing. The sample holds about 130,000 clones; just under 80% are singletons and the top ten take under 5.5%. The sequence was collected from a man between 25 and 39 years old in good health. Sample: PBMCs. The chain couples TRBV5-4 to TRBJ2-3, with D possibly matching TRBD2 (6 bases). The CDR3 nucleotides read TGTGCCAGCAGCTTGGCCGGGAGTACAGATACGCAGTATTTT. This translates into CASSLAGSTDTQYF.